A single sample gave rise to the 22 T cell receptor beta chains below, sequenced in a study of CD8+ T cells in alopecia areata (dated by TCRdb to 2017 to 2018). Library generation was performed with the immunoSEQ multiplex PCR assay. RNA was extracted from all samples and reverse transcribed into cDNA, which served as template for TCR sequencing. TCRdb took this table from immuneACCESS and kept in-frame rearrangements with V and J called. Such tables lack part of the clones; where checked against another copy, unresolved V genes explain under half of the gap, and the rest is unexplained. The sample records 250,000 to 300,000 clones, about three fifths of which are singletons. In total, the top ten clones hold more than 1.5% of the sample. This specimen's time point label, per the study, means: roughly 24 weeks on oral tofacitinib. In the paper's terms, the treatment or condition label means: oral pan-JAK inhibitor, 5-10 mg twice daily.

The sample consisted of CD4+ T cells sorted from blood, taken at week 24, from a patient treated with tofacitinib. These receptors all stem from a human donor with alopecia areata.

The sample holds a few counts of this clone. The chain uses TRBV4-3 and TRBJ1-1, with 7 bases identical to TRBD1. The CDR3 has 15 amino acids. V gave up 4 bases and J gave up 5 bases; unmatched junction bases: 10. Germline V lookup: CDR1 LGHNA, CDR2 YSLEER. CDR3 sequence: CASSRGLAGGTEAFF. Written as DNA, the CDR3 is TGCGCCAGCAGCCGAGGGCTAGCAGGGGGGACTGAAGCTTTCTTT.

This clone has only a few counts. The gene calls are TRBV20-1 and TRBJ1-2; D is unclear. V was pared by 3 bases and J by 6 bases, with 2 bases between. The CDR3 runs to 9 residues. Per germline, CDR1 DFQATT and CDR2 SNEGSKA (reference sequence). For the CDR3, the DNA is TGCAGTGCTAGGGATGGCTACACCTTC. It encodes CSARDGYTF.

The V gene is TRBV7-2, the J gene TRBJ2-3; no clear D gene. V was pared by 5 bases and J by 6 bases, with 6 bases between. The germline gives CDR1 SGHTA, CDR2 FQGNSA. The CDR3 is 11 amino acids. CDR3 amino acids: CASSPRDTQYF. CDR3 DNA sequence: TGTGCCAGCAGCCCTCGGGATACGCAGTATTTT.

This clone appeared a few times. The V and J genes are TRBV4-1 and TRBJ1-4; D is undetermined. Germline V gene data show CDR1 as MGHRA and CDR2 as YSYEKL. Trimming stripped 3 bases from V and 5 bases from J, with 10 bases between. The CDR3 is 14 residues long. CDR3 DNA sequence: TGCGCCAGCAGCCAGAGTCGCGGAAATGAAAAACTGTTTTTT. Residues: CASSQSRGNEKLFF.

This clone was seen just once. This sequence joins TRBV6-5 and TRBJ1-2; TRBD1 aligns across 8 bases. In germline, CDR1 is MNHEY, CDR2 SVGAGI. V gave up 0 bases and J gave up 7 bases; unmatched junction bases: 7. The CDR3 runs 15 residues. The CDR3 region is CASSYSRAGGLGYTF. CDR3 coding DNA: TGTGCCAGCAGTTACTCGAGGGCAGGGGGCCTTGGCTACACCTTC.

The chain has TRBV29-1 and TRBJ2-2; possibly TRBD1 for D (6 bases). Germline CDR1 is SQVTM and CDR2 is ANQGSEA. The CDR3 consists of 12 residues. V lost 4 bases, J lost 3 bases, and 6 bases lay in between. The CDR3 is CSVAGDTGELFF. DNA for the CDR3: TGCAGCGTTGCAGGGGACACCGGGGAGCTGTTTTTT.

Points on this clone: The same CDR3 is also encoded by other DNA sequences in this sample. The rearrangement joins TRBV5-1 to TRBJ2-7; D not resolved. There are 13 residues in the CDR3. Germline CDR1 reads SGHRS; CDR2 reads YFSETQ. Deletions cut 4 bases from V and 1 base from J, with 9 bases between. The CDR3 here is CASSLDGSYEQYF. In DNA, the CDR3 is TGCGCCAGCAGCCTTGACGGATCCTACGAGCAGTACTTC.

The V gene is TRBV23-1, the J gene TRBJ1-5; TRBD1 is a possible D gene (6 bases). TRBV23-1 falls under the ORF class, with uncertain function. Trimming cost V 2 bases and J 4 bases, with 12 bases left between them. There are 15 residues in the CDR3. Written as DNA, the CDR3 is TGCGCCAGCAGTCAACCTACCGGACAGAATCAGCCCCAGCATTTT. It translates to CASSQPTGQNQPQHF.

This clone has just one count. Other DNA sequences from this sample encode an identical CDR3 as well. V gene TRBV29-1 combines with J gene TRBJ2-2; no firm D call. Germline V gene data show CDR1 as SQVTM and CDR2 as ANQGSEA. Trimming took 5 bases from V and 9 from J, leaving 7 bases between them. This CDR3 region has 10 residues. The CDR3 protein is CSVQSRELFF. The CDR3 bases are TGCAGCGTTCAGTCCCGGGAGCTGTTTTTT.

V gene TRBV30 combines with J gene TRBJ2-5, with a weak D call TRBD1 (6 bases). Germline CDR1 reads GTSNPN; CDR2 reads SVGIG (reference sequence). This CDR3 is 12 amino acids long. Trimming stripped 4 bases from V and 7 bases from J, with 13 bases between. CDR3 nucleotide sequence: TGTGCCTGGACCCGGGACACGGGGACCCAGTACTTC. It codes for CAWTRDTGTQYF.

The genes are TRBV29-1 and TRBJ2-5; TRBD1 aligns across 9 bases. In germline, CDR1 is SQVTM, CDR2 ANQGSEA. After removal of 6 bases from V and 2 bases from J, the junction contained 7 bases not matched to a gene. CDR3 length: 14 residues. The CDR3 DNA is TGCAGCGTCGTGGGACAGGGCAATCAAGAGACCCAGTACTTC. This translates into CSVVGQGNQETQYF. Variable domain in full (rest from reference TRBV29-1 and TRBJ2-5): SAVISQKPSRDICQRGTSLTIQCQVDSQVTMMFWYRQQPGQSLTLIATANQGSEATYESGFVIDKFPISRPNLTFSTLTVSNMSPEDSSIYLCSVVGQGNQETQYFGPGTRLLVL.

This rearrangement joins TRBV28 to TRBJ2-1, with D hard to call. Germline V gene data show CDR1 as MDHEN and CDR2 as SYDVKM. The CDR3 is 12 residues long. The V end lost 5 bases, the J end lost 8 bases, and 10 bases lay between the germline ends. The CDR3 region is CASSPRTYEQFF. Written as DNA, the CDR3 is TGTGCCAGCAGTCCCCGGACCTATGAGCAGTTCTTC. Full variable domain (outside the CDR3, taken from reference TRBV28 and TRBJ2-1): DVKVTQSSRYLVKRTGEKVFLECVQDMDHENMFWYRQDPGLGLRLIYFSYDVKMKEKGDIPEGYSVSREKKERFSLILESASTNQTSMYLCASSPRTYEQFFGPGTRLTVL.

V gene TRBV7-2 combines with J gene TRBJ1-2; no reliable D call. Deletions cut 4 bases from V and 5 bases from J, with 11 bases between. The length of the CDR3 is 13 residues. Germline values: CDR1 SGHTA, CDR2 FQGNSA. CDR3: CASSSQPGYGYTF. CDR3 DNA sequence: TGTGCCAGCAGCTCCCAGCCGGGGTATGGCTACACCTTC.

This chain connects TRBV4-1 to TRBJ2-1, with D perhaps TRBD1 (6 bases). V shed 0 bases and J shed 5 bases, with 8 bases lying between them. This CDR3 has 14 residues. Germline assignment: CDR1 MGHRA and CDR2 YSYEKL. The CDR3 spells CASSQDTGNNEQFF. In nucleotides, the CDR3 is TGCGCCAGCAGCCAAGATACAGGGAACAATGAGCAGTTCTTC.

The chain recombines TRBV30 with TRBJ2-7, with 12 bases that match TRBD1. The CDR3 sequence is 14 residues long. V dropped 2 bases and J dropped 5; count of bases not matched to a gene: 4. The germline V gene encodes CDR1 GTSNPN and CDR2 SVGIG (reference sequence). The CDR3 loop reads CAWSKGQGADEQYF. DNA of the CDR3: TGTGCCTGGAGTAAGGGACAGGGGGCTGACGAGCAGTACTTC.

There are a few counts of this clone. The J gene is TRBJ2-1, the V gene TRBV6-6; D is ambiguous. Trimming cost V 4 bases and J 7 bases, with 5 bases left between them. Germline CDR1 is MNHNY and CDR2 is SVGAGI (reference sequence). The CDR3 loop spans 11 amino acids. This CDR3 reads CASSSRNEQFF. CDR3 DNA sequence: TGTGCCAGCAGTTCCCGGAATGAGCAGTTCTTC.

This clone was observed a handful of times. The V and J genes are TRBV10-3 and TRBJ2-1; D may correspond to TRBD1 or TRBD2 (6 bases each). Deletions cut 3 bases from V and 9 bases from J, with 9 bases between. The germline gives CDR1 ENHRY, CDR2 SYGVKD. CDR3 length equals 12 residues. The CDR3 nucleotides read TGTGCCATCAGTGAAGGGGGGATTGAGCAGTTCTTC. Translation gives CAISEGGIEQFF.

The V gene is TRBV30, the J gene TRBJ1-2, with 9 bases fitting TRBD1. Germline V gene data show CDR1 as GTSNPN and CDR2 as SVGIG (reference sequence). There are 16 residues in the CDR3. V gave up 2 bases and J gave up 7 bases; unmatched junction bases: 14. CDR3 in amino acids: CAWSLAGTGFLRGYTF. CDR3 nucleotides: TGTGCCTGGAGTCTTGCCGGGACAGGGTTTCTTCGTGGCTACACCTTC. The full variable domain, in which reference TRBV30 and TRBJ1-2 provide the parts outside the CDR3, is SQTIHQWPATLVQPVGSPLSLECTVEGTSNPNLYWYRQAAGRGLQLLFYSVGIGQISSEVPQNLSASRPQDRQFILSSKKLLLSDSGFYLCAWSLAGTGFLRGYTFGSGTRLTVV.

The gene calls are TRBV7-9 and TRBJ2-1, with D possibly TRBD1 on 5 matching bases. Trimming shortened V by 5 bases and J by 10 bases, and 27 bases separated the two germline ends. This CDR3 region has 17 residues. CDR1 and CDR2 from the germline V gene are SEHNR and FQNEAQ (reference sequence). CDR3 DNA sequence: TGTGCCAGCAGCCCTCCGGGTGGGGCGGTGGCTTCTTCGGAGCAGTTCTTC. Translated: CASSPPGGAVASSEQFF.

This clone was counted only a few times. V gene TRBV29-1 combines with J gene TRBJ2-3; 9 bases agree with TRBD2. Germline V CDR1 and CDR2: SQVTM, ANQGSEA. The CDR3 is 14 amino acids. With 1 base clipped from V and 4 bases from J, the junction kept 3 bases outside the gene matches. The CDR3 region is CSVEVGLAPDTQYF. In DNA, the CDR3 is TGCAGCGTTGAAGTGGGACTAGCCCCAGATACGCAGTATTTT.

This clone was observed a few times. The CDR3 spells CASTYDTEAFF. The CDR3 DNA sequence: TGTGCCAGCACTTATGACACTGAAGCTTTCTTT. This rearrangement joins TRBV2 to TRBJ1-1; D is uncertain. V lost 7 bases and J lost 3, with 6 bases in between. Germline V gene lookup returns CDR1 SNHLY and CDR2 FYNNEI. This CDR3 has 11 amino acids. The full variable domain, completed using reference TRBV2 and TRBJ1-1, is EPEVTQTPSHQVTQMGQEVILRCVPISNHLYFYWYRQILGQKVEFLVSFYNNEISEKSEIFDDQFSVERPDGSNFTLKIRSTKLEDSAMYFCASTYDTEAFFGQGTRLTVV.

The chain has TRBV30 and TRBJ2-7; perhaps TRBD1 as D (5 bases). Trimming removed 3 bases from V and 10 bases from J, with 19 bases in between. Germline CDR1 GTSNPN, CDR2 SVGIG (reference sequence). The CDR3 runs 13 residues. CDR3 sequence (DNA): TGTGCCTGGAGGGAAGTAGGGGATGGCACTCAGTACTTC. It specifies CAWREVGDGTQYF. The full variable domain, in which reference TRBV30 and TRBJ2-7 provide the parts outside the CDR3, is SQTIHQWPATLVQPVGSPLSLECTVEGTSNPNLYWYRQAAGRGLQLLFYSVGIGQISSEVPQNLSASRPQDRQFILSSKKLLLSDSGFYLCAWREVGDGTQYFGPGTRLTVT.